This T cell receptor beta chain is drawn from a study of blood T cell repertoires in COVID-19. Only one count was recorded for this clone. CDR3 length: 13 residues. Deletions cut 5 bases from V and 2 bases from J, with 9 bases between. From germline, CDR1 is SGHTS and CDR2 YDEGEE. Sequenced by immunoSEQ multiplex PCR; TCRdb stores in-frame clones only, minus some. The sample records approximately 81,000 clones, around 80% being singletons. The clonotype was recovered from a human donor in a cohort sampled during active COVID-19. The rearrangement links TRBV5-8 to TRBJ2-3; possibly TRBD1 for D (6 bases). Sequencing was performed on peripheral blood. CDR3 residues: CASSTGNTDTQYF. The CDR3, as DNA: TGTGCCAGCAGTACAGGGAACACAGATACGCAGTATTTT. The entire variable domain, with the rest obtained from reference TRBV5-8 and TRBJ2-3, is as follows: EAGVTQSPTHLIKTRGQQATLRCSPISGHTSVYWYQQALGLGLQFLLWYDEGEERNRGNFPPRFSGRQFPNYSSELNVNALELEDSALYLCASSTGNTDTQYFGPGTRLTVL.